The next 2 T cell receptor beta chains were all read from a single sample in a study of T cells in Graves' hyperthyroidism and ophthalmopathy. Regions amplified from RNA transcripts were the TCR beta CDR3 regions. The study used the HTBI primer set for a first-round RT-PCR of the TCR CDR3. One entry per CDR3 protein, called by TCRdb with MiXCR from the multiplex PCR reads. Among under 350,000 distinct CDR3 sequences listed, around 20% were seen once. The material sequenced was blood. These TCRs come from a woman between 45 and 65 years old with Graves' hyperthyroidism.

The J gene is TRBJ1-1, the V gene TRBV2; TRBD1 agrees at 9 bases. The junction had 5 bases not matched to a gene; V was cut back by 9 bases and J by 3 bases. Germline CDR1 is SNHLY and CDR2 is FYNNEI. CDR3 length: 13 residues. The CDR3 is CASRQGEDTEAFF. The CDR3 bases are TGTGCCAGTAGACAGGGGGAGGACACTGAAGCTTTCTTT. Combining the CDR3 with reference TRBV2 and TRBJ1-1 gives the whole variable domain EPEVTQTPSHQVTQMGQEVILRCVPISNHLYFYWYRQILGQKVEFLVSFYNNEISEKSEIFDDQFSVERPDGSNFTLKIRSTKLEDSAMYFCASRQGEDTEAFFGQGTRLTVV.

The V gene is TRBV9, the J gene TRBJ1-1; D uncertain. Trimming took 0 bases from V and 3 from J, leaving 9 bases between them. This CDR3 has 14 amino acids. Germline CDR1 reads SGDLS; CDR2 reads YYNGEE. The DNA of the CDR3 is TGTGCCAGCAGCGTAGCGATCCTGGACACTGAAGCTTTCTTT. Translating it yields CASSVAILDTEAFF.